One sample yielded the 18 T cell receptor beta chains listed below, sequenced in a study of response to subunit inactivated influenza vaccine. TCRdb re-derived calls from the RT-PCR reads in MiXCR, one entry per CDR3 protein. Among 860,000 or so distinct CDR3 sequences listed, about 20% were seen once. The specimen comprised PBMCs from blood, sampled about 5 days after vaccination. These receptors were collected from a man between 50 and 59 years old who received an inactivated influenza vaccine.

This clonotype came up a few times. The V and J genes are TRBV24-1 and TRBJ2-3, with no clear D. CDR1 is KGHDR, CDR2 SFDVKD, per germline. The CDR3 length is 16 residues. V was shortened by 4 bases and J by 4 bases, with 17 bases between the two germline ends. CDR3 in amino acids: CATSDPVGIPSDTQYF. The CDR3 DNA is TGTGCCACCAGTGACCCGGTTGGGATCCCCTCAGATACGCAGTATTTT.

V and J are TRBV20-1 and TRBJ1-3; D uncertain. Germline lookup yields CDR1 DFQATT and CDR2 SNEGSKA (reference sequence). V was trimmed by 3 bases and J by 1 base, leaving 16 bases between them. This CDR3 spans 16 amino acids. The CDR3 coding sequence is TGCAGTGCTAGGGCCCTCCAGGTGGGATCTGGAAACACCATATATTTT. Its translation is CSARALQVGSGNTIYF.

J is TRBJ2-1 and V is TRBV12-3 or TRBV12-4, with 7 bases that match TRBD2. This CDR3 has 14 amino acids. Trimming removed 10 bases from V and 4 bases from J; junction bases left unmatched: 10. This chain's CDR3 is CATTTSSTYNEQFF. In DNA, the CDR3 is TGTGCCACTACGACTAGCTCAACTTACAATGAGCAGTTCTTC.

This clonotype occurred a few times. The V gene is TRBV10-3, the J gene TRBJ2-1; D unresolved. V lost 7 bases and J 7 bases, leaving 11 bases between the germline ends. This CDR3 is built from 12 residues. Germline lookup yields CDR1 ENHRY and CDR2 SYGVKD. In DNA, the CDR3 is TGTGCCATCATGGCAGACAAAAATGAGCAGTTCTTC. Translation gives CAIMADKNEQFF.

This clonotype has only a few counts. The chain employs TRBV12-3 or TRBV12-4 and TRBJ2-1; the D gene is possibly TRBD2 (6 bases). This CDR3 is 15 amino acids long. Trimming took off 3 bases at V and 2 bases at J, with 11 bases between the two ends. The chain's CDR3 is CASSFPSGAYNEQFF. The CDR3 bases are TGTGCCAGCAGTTTCCCCTCGGGGGCCTACAATGAGCAGTTCTTC.

The chain joins TRBV20-1 to TRBJ2-7, with 7 nucleotides matching TRBD2. CDR1 and CDR2 (germline): DFQATT, SNEGSKA (reference sequence). The CDR3 spans 16 residues. V shed 1 base and J 7 bases; nucleotides not matched to a gene: 16. CDR3 in amino acids: CSARGPFGGFAEEQYF. CDR3 in DNA: TGCAGTGCTAGAGGTCCTTTCGGGGGGTTCGCGGAAGAGCAGTACTTC.

V gene TRBV20-1 combines with J gene TRBJ2-5; 7 nucleotides match TRBD2. With V trimmed by 3 bases and J by 9 bases, 13 bases remained unmatched. The germline CDR1 and CDR2 sequences are DFQATT and SNEGSKA (reference sequence). The CDR3 extends over 14 amino acids. The CDR3 sequence: CSARRPRLGRAQYF. The CDR3 DNA follows: TGCAGTGCTAGGAGGCCCCGCCTGGGGAGGGCCCAGTACTTC.

The chain links TRBV7-2 to TRBJ2-3, with D uncertain. The CDR3 is 15 amino acids. V was cut by 2 bases and J by 2 bases, with 11 bases left in between. Germline CDR1 SGHTA, CDR2 FQGNSA. Here the CDR3 reads CASSLIVAVTDTQYF. CDR3 sequence (DNA): TGTGCCAGCAGCTTAATCGTCGCAGTCACAGATACGCAGTATTTT.

This clonotype occurred many times. V usage is TRBV11-2 and J usage is TRBJ2-3; the match to TRBD2 covers 8 bases. The germline V gene encodes CDR1 SGHAT and CDR2 FQNNGV. The CDR3 consists of 14 residues. V lost 5 bases to trimming and J lost 5 bases; unmatched junction nucleotides: 6. CDR3: CASSPGLAVDTQYF. CDR3 DNA: TGTGCCAGCAGCCCCGGACTAGCCGTAGATACGCAGTATTTT.

This chain joins TRBV20-1 and TRBJ2-5; D is perhaps TRBD1 (5 bases). Looked up from germline, CDR1 is DFQATT and CDR2 is SNEGSKA (reference sequence). V was cut by 3 bases and J by 5 bases, with 16 bases left in between. The CDR3 is made up of 14 amino acids. The CDR3 reads CSASPRARVETQYF. The CDR3 nucleotides read TGCAGTGCTAGTCCCAGGGCCCGAGTCGAGACCCAGTACTTC.

This sequence joins TRBV3-1 and TRBJ2-1; D might be TRBD1 (6 bases). Germline CDR1 LGHDT, CDR2 YNNKEL (reference sequence). There are 14 residues in the CDR3. Trimming took 2 bases from V and 4 from J, leaving 9 bases between them. The CDR3 loop is CASSQQTGYNEQFF. CDR3 nucleotide sequence: TGTGCCAGCAGCCAACAAACAGGGTACAATGAGCAGTTCTTC.

The rearrangement links TRBV11-2 to TRBJ2-7; D remains ambiguous. Trimming stripped 4 bases from V and 2 bases from J, with 12 bases between. The CDR3 is 14 residues long. Germline V gene lookup returns CDR1 SGHAT and CDR2 FQNNGV. The CDR3 DNA sequence: TGTGCCAGCAGCTCCGGACGGTCCGCCTACGAGCAGTACTTC. Translated, it gives CASSSGRSAYEQYF.

The V gene is TRBV19, the J gene TRBJ2-5; 8 bases are shared with TRBD2. Germline assignment: CDR1 LNHDA and CDR2 SQIVND (reference sequence). There are 15 residues in the CDR3. V lost 7 bases and J lost 5; bases outside the gene matches: 12. DNA of the CDR3: TGTGCCAGTACTCCCGGACTAGCAGTGGCGGAGACCCAGTACTTC. Protein product: CASTPGLAVAETQYF.

The chain links TRBV29-1 to TRBJ1-4; no reliable D call. In germline, CDR1 is SQVTM, CDR2 ANQGSEA. Trimming took 1 base from V and 1 from J, leaving 13 bases between them. The CDR3 is 16 residues long. The CDR3 protein is CSVEGVRGQTNEKLFF. CDR3 DNA sequence: TGCAGCGTTGAAGGCGTCCGAGGGCAAACTAATGAAAAACTGTTTTTT.

This clonotype was observed many times. This rearrangement joins TRBV6-1 to TRBJ2-7; D possibly corresponds to TRBD2 (6 bases). This CDR3 is built from 14 residues. The germline gives CDR1 MNHNS, CDR2 SASEGT. V dropped 6 bases and J dropped 4 bases, with 16 bases sitting between them. CDR3 region: CASSSGTPVYEQYF. CDR3 DNA sequence: TGTGCCAGCAGCTCCGGGACTCCCGTGTACGAGCAGTACTTC.

This clonotype has only a few counts. The chain is built from TRBV5-1 and TRBJ2-7; D may be TRBD2 (5 bases). CDR3 length: 12 amino acids. V was shortened by 0 bases and J by 9 bases, with 10 bases between the two germline ends. Germline assignment: CDR1 SGHRS and CDR2 YFSETQ. DNA for the CDR3: TGCGCCAGCAGCTTGGATCGGGAAGTGCAGTACTTC. Its protein is CASSLDREVQYF.

The CDR3 loop is CASSFSGRKEYEQYF. The CDR3, as DNA: TGTGCCAGCAGCTTTAGCGGGAGGAAAGAGTACGAGCAGTACTTC. V is TRBV7-2 and J is TRBJ2-7, with 10 bases matching TRBD2. Germline V gene lookup returns CDR1 SGHTA and CDR2 FQGNSA. J lost 4 bases, V lost 3 bases, and 6 bases had no gene match. CDR3 length equals 15 residues.

The chain employs TRBV10-1 and TRBJ1-2; tentative D call: TRBD1 (6 bases). Per germline, CDR1 WNHNN and CDR2 SYGVQD (reference sequence). The CDR3 sequence is 14 residues long. V lost 2 bases and J lost 2, with 9 bases in between. The CDR3 DNA reads TGCGCCAGCAGTGAGCAGGGGCTGAACTATGGCTACACCTTC. Residues: CASSEQGLNYGYTF.